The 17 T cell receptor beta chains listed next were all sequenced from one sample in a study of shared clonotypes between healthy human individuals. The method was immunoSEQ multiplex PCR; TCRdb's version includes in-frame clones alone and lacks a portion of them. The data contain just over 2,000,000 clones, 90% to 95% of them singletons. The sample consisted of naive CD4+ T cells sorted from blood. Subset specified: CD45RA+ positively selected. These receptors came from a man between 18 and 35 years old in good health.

CDR3 nucleotides: TGTGCCAGCAGCTTAACTAGCGGGAGGTTCTGGGAGACCCAGTACTTC. Translation: CASSLTSGRFWETQYF. This chain joins TRBV11-2 and TRBJ2-5; 12 nucleotides match TRBD2. Per the germline V gene, CDR1 is SGHAT and CDR2 is FQNNGV. The CDR3 length is 16 residues. V was clipped by 2 bases and J by 5 bases; unmatched bases: 6.

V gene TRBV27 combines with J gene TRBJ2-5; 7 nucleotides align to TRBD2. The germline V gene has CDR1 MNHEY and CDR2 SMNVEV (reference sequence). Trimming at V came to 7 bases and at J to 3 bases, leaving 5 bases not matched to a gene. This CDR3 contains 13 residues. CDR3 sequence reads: CASNHRGEETQYF. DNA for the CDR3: TGTGCCAGCAATCACCGGGGGGAAGAGACCCAGTACTTC.

CDR3 in amino acids: CASSLGPVNEQFF. The CDR3 DNA sequence: TGCGCCAGCAGCTTGGGCCCCGTCAATGAGCAGTTCTTC. The V and J genes are TRBV5-1 and TRBJ2-1; D remains ambiguous. The CDR3 runs to 13 residues. Germline assignment: CDR1 SGHRS and CDR2 YFSETQ. V was trimmed by 0 bases and J by 6 bases, leaving 7 bases between them.

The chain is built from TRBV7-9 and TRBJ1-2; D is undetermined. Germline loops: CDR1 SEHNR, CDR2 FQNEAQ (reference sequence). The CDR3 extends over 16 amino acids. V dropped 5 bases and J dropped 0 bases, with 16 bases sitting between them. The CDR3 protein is CASSHSSGRANYGYTF. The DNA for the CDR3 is TGTGCCAGCAGCCATTCTAGCGGGAGAGCTAACTATGGCTACACCTTC.

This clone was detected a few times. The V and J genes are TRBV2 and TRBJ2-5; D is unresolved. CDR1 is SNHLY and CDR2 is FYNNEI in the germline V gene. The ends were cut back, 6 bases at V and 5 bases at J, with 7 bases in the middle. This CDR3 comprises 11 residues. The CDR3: CASSTTETQYF. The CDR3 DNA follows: TGTGCCAGCAGCACTACCGAGACCCAGTACTTC.

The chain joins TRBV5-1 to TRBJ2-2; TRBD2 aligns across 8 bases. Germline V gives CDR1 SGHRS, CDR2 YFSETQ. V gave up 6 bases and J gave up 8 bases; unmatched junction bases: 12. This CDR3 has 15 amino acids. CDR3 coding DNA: TGCGCCAGCACCCCCACCGGGAGGGGACCAGGGGAGCTGTTTTTT. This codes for CASTPTGRGPGELFF.

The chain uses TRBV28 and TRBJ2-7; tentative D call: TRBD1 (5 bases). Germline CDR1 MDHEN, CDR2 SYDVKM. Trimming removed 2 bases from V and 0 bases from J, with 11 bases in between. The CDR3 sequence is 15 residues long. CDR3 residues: CASSLEPGYSYEQYF. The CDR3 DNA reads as TGTGCCAGCAGTTTAGAACCAGGGTACTCCTACGAGCAGTACTTC.

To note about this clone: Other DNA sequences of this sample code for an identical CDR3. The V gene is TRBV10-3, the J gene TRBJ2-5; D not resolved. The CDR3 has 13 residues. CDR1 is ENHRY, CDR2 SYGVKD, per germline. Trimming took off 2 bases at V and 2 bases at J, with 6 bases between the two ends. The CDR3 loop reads CAISEGRQETQYF. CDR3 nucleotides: TGTGCCATCAGTGAGGGCAGACAAGAGACCCAGTACTTC.

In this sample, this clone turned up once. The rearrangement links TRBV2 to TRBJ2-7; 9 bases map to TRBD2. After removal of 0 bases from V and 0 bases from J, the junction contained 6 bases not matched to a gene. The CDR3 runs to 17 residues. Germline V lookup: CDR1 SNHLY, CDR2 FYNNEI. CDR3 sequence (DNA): TGTGCCAGCAGTGAAGCGCTTCCGACTAGCGGCTCCTACGAGCAGTACTTC. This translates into CASSEALPTSGSYEQYF.

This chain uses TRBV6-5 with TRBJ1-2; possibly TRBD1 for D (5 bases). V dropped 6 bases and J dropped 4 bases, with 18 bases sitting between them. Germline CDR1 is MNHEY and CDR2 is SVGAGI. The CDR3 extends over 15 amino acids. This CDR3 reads CASSRGHLGGYGYTF. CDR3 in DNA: TGTGCCAGCAGCCGGGGCCACCTCGGCGGCTATGGCTACACCTTC.

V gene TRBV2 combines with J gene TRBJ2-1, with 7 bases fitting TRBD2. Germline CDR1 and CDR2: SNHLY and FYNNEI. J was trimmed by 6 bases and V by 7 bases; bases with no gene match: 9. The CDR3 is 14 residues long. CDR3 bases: TGTGCCAGCACCTTGCGGGAGCCTGGCAATGAGCAGTTCTTC. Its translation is CASTLREPGNEQFF.

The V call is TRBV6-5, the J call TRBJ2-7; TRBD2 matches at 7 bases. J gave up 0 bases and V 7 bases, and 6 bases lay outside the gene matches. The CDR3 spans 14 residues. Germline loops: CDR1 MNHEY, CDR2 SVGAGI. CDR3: CASKRGLGSYEQYF. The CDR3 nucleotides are TGTGCCAGCAAGCGGGGACTTGGCTCCTACGAGCAGTACTTC.

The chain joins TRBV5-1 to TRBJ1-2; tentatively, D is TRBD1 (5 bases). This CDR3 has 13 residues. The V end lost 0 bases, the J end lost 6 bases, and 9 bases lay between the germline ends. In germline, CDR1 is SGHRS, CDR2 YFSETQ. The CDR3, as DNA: TGCGCCAGCAGCTTGGGAGGGGATGATGGCTACACCTTC. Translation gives CASSLGGDDGYTF.

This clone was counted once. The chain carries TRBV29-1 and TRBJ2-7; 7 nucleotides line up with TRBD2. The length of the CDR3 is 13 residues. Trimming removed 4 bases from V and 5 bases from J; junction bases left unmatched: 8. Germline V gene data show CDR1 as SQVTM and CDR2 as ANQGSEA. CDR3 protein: CSVARGRLDEQYF. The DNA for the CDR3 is TGCAGCGTTGCGCGGGGGAGGCTTGACGAGCAGTACTTC.

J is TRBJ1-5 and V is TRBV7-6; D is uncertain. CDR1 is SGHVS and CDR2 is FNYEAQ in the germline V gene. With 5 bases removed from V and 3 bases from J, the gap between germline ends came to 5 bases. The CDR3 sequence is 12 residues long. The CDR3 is CASSQINQPQHF. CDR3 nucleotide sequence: TGTGCCAGCAGCCAAATCAATCAGCCCCAGCATTTT. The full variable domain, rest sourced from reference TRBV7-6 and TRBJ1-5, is GAGVSQSPRYKVTKRGQDVALRCDPISGHVSLYWYRQALGQGPEFLTYFNYEAQQDKSGLPNDRFSAERPEGSISTLTIQRTEQRDSAMYRCASSQINQPQHFGDGTRLSIL.

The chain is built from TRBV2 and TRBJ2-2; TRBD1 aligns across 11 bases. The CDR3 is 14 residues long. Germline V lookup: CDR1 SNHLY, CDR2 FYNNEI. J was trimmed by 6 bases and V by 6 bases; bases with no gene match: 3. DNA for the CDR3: TGTGCCAGCAGCGGACAGGGGGCTCCCGGGGAGCTGTTTTTT. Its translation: CASSGQGAPGELFF. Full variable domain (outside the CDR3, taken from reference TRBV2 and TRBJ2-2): EPEVTQTPSHQVTQMGQEVILRCVPISNHLYFYWYRQILGQKVEFLVSFYNNEISEKSEIFDDQFSVERPDGSNFTLKIRSTKLEDSAMYFCASSGQGAPGELFFGEGSRLTVL.

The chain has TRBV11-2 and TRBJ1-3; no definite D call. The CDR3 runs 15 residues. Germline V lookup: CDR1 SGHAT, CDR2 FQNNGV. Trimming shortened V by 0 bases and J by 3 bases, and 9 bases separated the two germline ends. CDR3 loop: CASSLDRLFGNTIYF. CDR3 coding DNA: TGTGCCAGCAGCTTAGACAGGCTATTTGGAAACACCATATATTTT.